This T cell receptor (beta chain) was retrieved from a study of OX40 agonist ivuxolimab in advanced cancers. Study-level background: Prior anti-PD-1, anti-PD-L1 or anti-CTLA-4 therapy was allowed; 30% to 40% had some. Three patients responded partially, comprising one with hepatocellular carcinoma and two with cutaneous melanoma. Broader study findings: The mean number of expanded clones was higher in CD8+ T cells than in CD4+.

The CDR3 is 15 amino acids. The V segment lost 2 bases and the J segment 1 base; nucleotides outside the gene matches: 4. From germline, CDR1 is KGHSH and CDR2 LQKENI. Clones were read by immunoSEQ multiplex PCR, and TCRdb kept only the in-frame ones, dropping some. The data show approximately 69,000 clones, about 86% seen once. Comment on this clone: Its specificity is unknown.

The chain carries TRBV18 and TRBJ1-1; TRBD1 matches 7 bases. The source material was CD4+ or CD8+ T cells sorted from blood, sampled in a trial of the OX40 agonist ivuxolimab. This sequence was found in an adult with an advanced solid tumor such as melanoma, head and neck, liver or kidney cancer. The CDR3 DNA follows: TGTGCCAGCTCACCAGACCGGGACAGGAACACTGAAGCTTTCTTT. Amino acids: CASSPDRDRNTEAFF.